This T cell receptor (beta chain) was found in a study of shared clonotypes between healthy human individuals. Study-level information: Aged 18 to 49, the donors were a couple of women and a few men.

The donor cohort consisted entirely of Caucasian adults residing in Nashville, Tennessee. Over several immunoSEQ plates, each subset's genomic DNA was distributed in even portions. Assay used: immunoSEQ multiplex PCR; TCRdb lists only in-frame clones, some missing. The repertoire consists of 450,000 to 500,000 clones, with 79% occurring once and the leading ten covering about an eighth. The CDR3 has 14 residues. Trimming removed 0 bases from V and 2 bases from J, with 8 bases in between. The germline CDR1 and CDR2 sequences are SGDLS and YYNGEE. Overall study results and limits: It was only blood that was sampled, and tissue repertoires likely differ.

Concerning this clone itself: The antigen is not known.

The TCR sequence derives from a woman aged 40 to 50 in good health. Some clones in this sample may be carry-over from other donors' samples. Sequencing was done on a sample of PBMCs. The gene calls are TRBV9 and TRBJ2-5; D call uncertain. The CDR3 sequence is CASSVEGQQETQYF. The CDR3 region has the DNA TGTGCCAGCAGCGTAGAAGGGCAGCAAGAGACCCAGTACTTC.